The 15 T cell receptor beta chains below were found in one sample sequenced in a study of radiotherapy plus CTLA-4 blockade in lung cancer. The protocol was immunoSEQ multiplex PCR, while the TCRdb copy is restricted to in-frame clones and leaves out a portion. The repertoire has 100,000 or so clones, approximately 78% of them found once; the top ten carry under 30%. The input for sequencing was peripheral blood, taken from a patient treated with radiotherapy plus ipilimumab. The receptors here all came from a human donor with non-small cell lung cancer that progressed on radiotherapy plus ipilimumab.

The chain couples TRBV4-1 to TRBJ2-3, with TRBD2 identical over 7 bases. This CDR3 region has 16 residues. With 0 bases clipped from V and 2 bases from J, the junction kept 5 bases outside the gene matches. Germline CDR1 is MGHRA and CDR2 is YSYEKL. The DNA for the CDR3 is TGCGCCAGCAGCCAAGACGGCGGGAGACCCACAGATACGCAGTATTTT. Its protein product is CASSQDGGRPTDTQYF.

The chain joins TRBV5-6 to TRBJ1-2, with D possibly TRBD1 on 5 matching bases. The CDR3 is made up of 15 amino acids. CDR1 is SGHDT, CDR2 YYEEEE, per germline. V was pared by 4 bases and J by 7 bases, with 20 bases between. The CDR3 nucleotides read TGTGCCAGCAGCCCTCTCCGCGGGGCCATGGGTGGCTACACCTTC. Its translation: CASSPLRGAMGGYTF.

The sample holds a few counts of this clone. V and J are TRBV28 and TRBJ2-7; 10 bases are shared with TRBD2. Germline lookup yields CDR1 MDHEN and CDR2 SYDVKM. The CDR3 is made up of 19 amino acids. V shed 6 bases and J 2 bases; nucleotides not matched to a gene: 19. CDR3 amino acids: CASSTTSLIPSGGTYEQYV. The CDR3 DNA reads TGTGCCAGCAGCACCACCTCTTTAATCCCTAGCGGGGGCACCTACGAGCAGTACGTC.

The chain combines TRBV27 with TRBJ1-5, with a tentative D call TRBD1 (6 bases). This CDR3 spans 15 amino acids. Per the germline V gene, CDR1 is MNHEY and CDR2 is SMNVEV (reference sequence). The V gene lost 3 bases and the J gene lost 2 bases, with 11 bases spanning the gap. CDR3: CASSFLGGRNQPQHF. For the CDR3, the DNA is TGTGCCAGCAGTTTTCTGGGGGGCCGCAATCAGCCCCAGCATTTT.

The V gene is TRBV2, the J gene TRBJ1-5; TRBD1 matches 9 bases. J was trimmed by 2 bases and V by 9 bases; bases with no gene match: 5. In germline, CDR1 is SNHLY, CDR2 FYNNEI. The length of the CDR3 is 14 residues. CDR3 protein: CASKQGAGNQPQHF. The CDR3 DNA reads TGTGCCAGTAAACAGGGGGCTGGCAATCAGCCCCAGCATTTT. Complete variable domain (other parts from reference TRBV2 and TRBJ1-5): EPEVTQTPSHQVTQMGQEVILRCVPISNHLYFYWYRQILGQKVEFLVSFYNNEISEKSEIFDDQFSVERPDGSNFTLKIRSTKLEDSAMYFCASKQGAGNQPQHFGDGTRLSIL.

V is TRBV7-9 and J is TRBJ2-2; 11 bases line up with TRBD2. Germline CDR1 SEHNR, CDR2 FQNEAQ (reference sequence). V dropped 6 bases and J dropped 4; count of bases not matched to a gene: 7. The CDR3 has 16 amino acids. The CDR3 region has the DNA TGTGCCAGCAGTCTACTAGCGGGAGTGGCCACCGGGGAGCTGTTTTTT. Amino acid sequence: CASSLLAGVATGELFF.

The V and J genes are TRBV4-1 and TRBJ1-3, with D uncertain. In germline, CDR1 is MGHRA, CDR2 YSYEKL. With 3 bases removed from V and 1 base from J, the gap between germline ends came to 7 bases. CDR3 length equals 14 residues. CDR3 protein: CASSQMGSGNTIYF. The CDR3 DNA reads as TGCGCCAGCAGCCAGATGGGGTCTGGAAACACCATATATTTT.

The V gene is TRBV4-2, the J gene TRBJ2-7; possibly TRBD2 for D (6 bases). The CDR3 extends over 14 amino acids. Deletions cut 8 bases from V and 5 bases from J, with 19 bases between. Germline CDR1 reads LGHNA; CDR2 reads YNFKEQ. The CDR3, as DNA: TGTGCCAGCCGTAAAACGGGAGAAATAGACGAGCAGTACTTC. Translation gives CASRKTGEIDEQYF.

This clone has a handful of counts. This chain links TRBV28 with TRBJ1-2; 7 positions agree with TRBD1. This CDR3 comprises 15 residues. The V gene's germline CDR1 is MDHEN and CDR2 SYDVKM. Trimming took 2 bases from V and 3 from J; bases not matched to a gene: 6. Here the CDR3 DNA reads TGTGCCAGCAGTTTAGGGGAAACAGGGGACTATGGCTACACCTTC. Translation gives CASSLGETGDYGYTF.

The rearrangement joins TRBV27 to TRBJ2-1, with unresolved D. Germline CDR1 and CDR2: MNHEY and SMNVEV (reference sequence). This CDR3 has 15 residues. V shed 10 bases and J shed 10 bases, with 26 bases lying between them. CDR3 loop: CAINPNGSHLREQFF. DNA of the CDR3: TGTGCCATAAACCCTAACGGGTCACACCTAAGAGAGCAGTTCTTC.

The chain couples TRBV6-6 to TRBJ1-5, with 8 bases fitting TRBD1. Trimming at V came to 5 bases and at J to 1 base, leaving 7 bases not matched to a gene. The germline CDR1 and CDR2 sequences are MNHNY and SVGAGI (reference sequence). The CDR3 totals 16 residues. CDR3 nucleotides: TGTGCCAGCAGTCAGGACAGGGTTGGGAGCAATCAGCCCCAGCATTTT. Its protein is CASSQDRVGSNQPQHF.

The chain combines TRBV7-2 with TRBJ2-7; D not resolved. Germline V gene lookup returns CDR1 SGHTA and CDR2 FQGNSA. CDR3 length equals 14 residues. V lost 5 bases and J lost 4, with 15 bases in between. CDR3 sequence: CASSPDRVGYEQYV. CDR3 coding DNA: TGTGCCAGCAGCCCAGATAGGGTGGGTTACGAGCAGTACGTC.

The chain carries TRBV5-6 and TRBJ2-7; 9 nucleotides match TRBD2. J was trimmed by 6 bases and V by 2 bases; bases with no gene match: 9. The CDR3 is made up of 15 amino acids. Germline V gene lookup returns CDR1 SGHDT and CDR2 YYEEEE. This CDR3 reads CASSFGSSGSAEQYF. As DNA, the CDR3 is TGTGCCAGCAGCTTTGGAAGTAGCGGGAGTGCCGAGCAGTACTTC.

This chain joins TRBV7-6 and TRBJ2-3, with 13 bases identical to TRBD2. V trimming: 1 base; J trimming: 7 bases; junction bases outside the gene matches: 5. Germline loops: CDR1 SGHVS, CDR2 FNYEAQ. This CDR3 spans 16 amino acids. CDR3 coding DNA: TGTGCCAGCAGCTTAGAGGGGACTAGCGGGGCGTATACGCAGTATTTT. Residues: CASSLEGTSGAYTQYF.

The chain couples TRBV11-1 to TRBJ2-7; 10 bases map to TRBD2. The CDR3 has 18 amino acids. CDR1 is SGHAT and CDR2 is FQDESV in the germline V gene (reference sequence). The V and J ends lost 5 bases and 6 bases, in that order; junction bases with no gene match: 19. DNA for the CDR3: TGTGCCAGCAGCCCCTCTAGCGGGAGATTAACCGCCCCGGGCGAGCAGTACTTC. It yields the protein CASSPSSGRLTAPGEQYF.